The 5 T cell receptor beta chains reported below all come from one sample, sequenced in a study of neurological immune-mediated disorders (dated by TCRdb to between 2018 and 2021). Receptor libraries were prepared by 5' RACE. TCRdb records Illumina HiSeq 2500 as the sequencer. In TCRdb, the public reads were trimmed at Q25 with fastp and aligned with MiXCR, with productive beta chains retained. Rows are unified per CDR3 protein, each entry keeping the most common DNA and genes. Here the sample has 39,000 or so distinct CDR3 sequences; roughly 2.5% occur a single time. Roughly an eighth of the sample lies in the top ten. Sequenced input: PBMCs. All receptors come from a man aged 25-45 years with multiple sclerosis.

The table lists this clonotype with many counts. V gene TRBV11-2 combines with J gene TRBJ1-1; a possible D gene is TRBD1 (5 bases). This CDR3 has 14 amino acids. Germline V gene lookup returns CDR1 SGHAT and CDR2 FQNNGV. V was pared by 5 bases and J by 1 base, with 11 bases between. CDR3 DNA: TGTGCCAGCAGCCCGCACAGGTGGAACACTGAAGCTTTCTTT. It translates to CASSPHRWNTEAFF.

This clonotype was found many times. This chain joins TRBV4-1 and TRBJ1-5; D gene uncertain. With 2 bases removed from V and 6 bases from J, the gap between germline ends came to 5 bases. Germline assignment: CDR1 MGHRA and CDR2 YSYEKL. The CDR3 contains 12 residues. CDR3 coding DNA: TGCGCCAGCAGCCAATTCGGTCAGCCCCAGCATTTT. This translates into CASSQFGQPQHF.

The sample holds many counts of this clonotype. The genes are TRBV20-1 and TRBJ2-4; 8 bases align to TRBD2. From germline, CDR1 is DFQATT and CDR2 SNEGSKA (reference sequence). V lost 6 bases, J lost 6 bases, and 10 bases stayed unmatched. The CDR3 has 14 residues. CDR3 nucleotide sequence: TGCAGTGCCGAGGAGCTTAGCGGGATAAACATTCAGTACTTC. It is translated as CSAEELSGINIQYF.

A few counts support this clonotype. The chain employs TRBV20-1 and TRBJ2-3; TRBD1 or TRBD2 may be the D gene (5 bases each). The germline gives CDR1 DFQATT, CDR2 SNEGSKA (reference sequence). The CDR3 loop spans 15 amino acids. V gave up 2 bases and J gave up 6 bases, with 18 bases separating them. The CDR3 loop is CSARKGVGVRDTQYF. As DNA, the CDR3 is TGCAGTGCTAGAAAGGGTGTGGGGGTTCGGGATACGCAGTATTTT.

This clonotype was counted between two and nine times. The chain couples TRBV20-1 to TRBJ2-3; TRBD2 aligns across 10 bases. The germline V gene has CDR1 DFQATT and CDR2 SNEGSKA (reference sequence). There are 15 residues in the CDR3. Trimming took 6 bases from V and 5 from J; bases not matched to a gene: 11. The DNA for the CDR3 is TGCAGTGCGAAGAGGGCTAGCGGGAGAGTAGATACGCAGTATTTT. Its translation: CSAKRASGRVDTQYF.